The entry below describes one T cell receptor beta chain. What this receptor recognizes is not known. No base quality information exists; no much larger clone differs at one position. Taken from cysteine to phenylalanine, the CDR3 has 17 residues. The kept DNA is CDR3 alone, 51 bases in frame from the first base. Germline trimming: 0 bases from V, 4 bases from J; junction bases outside gene matches: 11. Taken from the germline V gene, the CDR1 and CDR2 loops are MNHEY and SVGEGT. This sample is drawn from a study of blood T cell repertoires in COVID-19 (dated by TCRdb to about 2020). A note on the overall study: Samples from collaborators originated in the United States, Italy and Spain and spanned both the acute and convalescent phases of COVID-19. The material from the prospective study consisted of cDNA or gDNA derived from T cells, B-cell-depleted T cells, or PBMCs. Subjects who had been exposed to COVID-19, were actively infected with it, or had recovered from it provided the deeply sampled blood TCRbeta repertoires that made up the dataset. The repertoires were released in a freely available public database meant as a resource for research on the immune response to SARS-CoV-2. The samples were drawn from the first 160 participants of the ongoing ImmuneRACE study and from some 1,300 subjects provided by 6 global collaborators. A de-identified subject ID, COVID-19 status, age in years and sex were almost always included in the sample metadata. Where available, HLA class I and class II types were taken from metadata supplied by the sample provider and were not determined by assay-based typing. Broad study findings and their caveats: The quantity of clinical and demographic metadata differed by source and by participant and was supplied without curation.

Whole blood was collected in K2EDTA tubes by collaborating institutions according to the institutions' own protocols. For TCRbeta analysis, collaborators shipped samples in one of three forms: frozen whole blood, isolated PBMCs, or DNA extracted from either of those sample types. TCRbeta CDR3 regions were amplified from genomic DNA using the immunoSEQ Assay, a bias-controlled multiplex PCR. The authors' pipeline ran thus. The number of nucleated cells in each sample was estimated by amplification of reference gene primers within the assay. To quantify the absolute abundance of each unique TCRbeta CDR3 rearrangement, sequence reads were collapsed and filtered. For each sample, productive Simpson clonality was calculated by taking the square root of Simpson's diversity index across productive rearrangements. TCRdb obtained this table from immuneACCESS and retained in-frame rearrangements with V and J assigned. These tables miss some clones; where compared with another copy, unresolved V genes account for less than half of the shortfall, and the remainder is unexplained. The V and J calls and clone size are taken from that table; D and trimming were inferred from the DNA. The sample table shows roughly 100,000 clones, and 80% to 90% are seen once. Of the sample, 3% to 3.5% falls within the top ten clones.

The TCR sequence derives from a human donor in a cohort sampled during active COVID-19. The source material was peripheral blood. Rearrangement joined TRBV6-2 or TRBV6-3 to TRBJ2-7; 8 bases in the middle match TRBD2. The sequence in DNA is TGTGCCAGCAGTTACTCCTCTCGAGCGGGAGATCCTTACGAGCAGTACTTC. It translates to CASSYSSRAGDPYEQYF.